This passage covers 15 T cell receptor beta chains from one sample sequenced in a study of blood T cell repertoires in COVID-19. The method was immunoSEQ multiplex PCR; TCRdb's version includes in-frame clones alone and lacks a portion of them. This table has 150,000 to 250,000 clones, roughly three quarters appearing once. The sequenced sample was peripheral blood. The receptors were sampled from a woman aged 35 to 49 with COVID-19, enrolled during active disease.

This chain links TRBV4-2 with TRBJ2-3; 8 bases are shared with TRBD2. CDR1 and CDR2 (germline): LGHNA, YNFKEQ. CDR3 length: 15 residues. V lost 2 bases and J lost 4; bases outside the gene matches: 5. Written as DNA, the CDR3 is TGTGCCAGCAGCCAAAGGCGGGGGGCCGCAGATACGCAGTATTTT. Translating it yields CASSQRRGAADTQYF.

The chain recombines TRBV6-1 with TRBJ2-7, with a weak D call TRBD2 (6 bases). CDR3 length equals 18 residues. Germline V gene data show CDR1 as MNHNS and CDR2 as SASEGT. Trimming removed 3 bases at V and 6 bases at J, with 27 bases between. CDR3 region: CASSDYRGLGPKRAEQYF. As DNA, the CDR3 is TGTGCCAGCAGTGATTACAGAGGACTTGGCCCCAAGCGGGCCGAGCAGTACTTC.

The V call is TRBV10-3, the J call TRBJ2-1, with 9 bases lining up with TRBD2. Losses at the gene ends were 4 bases for V and 5 bases for J; bases not matched to a gene: 6. The CDR3 totals 15 residues. The V gene's germline CDR1 is ENHRY and CDR2 SYGVKD. The CDR3 DNA sequence: TGTGCCATCAGTGTAGCGGGAGATAATAACAATGAGCAGTTCTTC. Its translation is CAISVAGDNNNEQFF.

About this clone itself: Other DNA sequences in this sample translate to the same CDR3. CDR3 bases: TGCGCCAGCAGTCCGGGACAGGGGTTAAATCAGCCCCAGCATTTT. Its translation is CASSPGQGLNQPQHF. The V and J genes are TRBV5-1 and TRBJ1-5, with 10 bases identical to TRBD1. The junction had 6 bases not matched to a gene; V was cut back by 5 bases and J by 4 bases. The CDR3 has 15 amino acids. Germline loops: CDR1 SGHRS, CDR2 YFSETQ.

The V gene is TRBV10-2, the J gene TRBJ1-1; D might be TRBD1 (5 bases). V lost 7 bases and J lost 7, with 19 bases in between. The CDR3 has 14 residues. Looked up from germline, CDR1 is WSHSY and CDR2 is SAAADI. CDR3 coding DNA: TGCGCCAGCACCCCCAGCGGGGGGAGGGGTGAAGCTTTCTTT. This translates into CASTPSGGRGEAFF.

This chain links TRBV10-3 with TRBJ2-5; 7 bases align to TRBD2. J lost 7 bases, V lost 8 bases, and 7 bases had no gene match. Germline CDR1 reads ENHRY; CDR2 reads SYGVKD. The CDR3 is made up of 12 amino acids. The CDR3: CAISSGDWTQYF. CDR3 nucleotide sequence: TGTGCCATCTCTAGCGGTGACTGGACCCAGTACTTC.

The chain recombines TRBV4-2 with TRBJ2-6, with 7 bases lining up with TRBD1. Per the germline V gene, CDR1 is LGHNA and CDR2 is YNFKEQ. CDR3 length: 15 residues. J lost 4 bases, V lost 5 bases, and 5 bases had no gene match. CDR3 bases: TGTGCCAGCAGCTTTGAGGGGGCCGGGGCCAACGTCCTGACTTTC. It translates to CASSFEGAGANVLTF.

This rearrangement joins TRBV29-1 to TRBJ2-3; the D is unclear. Germline CDR1 reads SQVTM; CDR2 reads ANQGSEA. The V end lost 6 bases, the J end lost 5 bases, and 15 bases lay between the germline ends. The CDR3 is made up of 13 amino acids. The CDR3 nucleotides are TGCAGCGTGCAGCGAGGAAGAGGAGATACGCAGTATTTT. This encodes CSVQRGRGDTQYF.

Here the CDR3 DNA reads TGTGCCAGCACCGAGGATGAGGGGGCACCCCTCCACTTT. Its translation: CASTEDEGAPLHF. This chain joins TRBV25-1 and TRBJ1-6; possible D gene TRBD1, 6 bases. Germline-derived CDR1 and CDR2 are MGHDK and SYGVNS. The CDR3 is 13 amino acids. V was clipped by 7 bases and J by 11 bases, with 15 bases between them. Combining the CDR3 with reference TRBV25-1 and TRBJ1-6 gives the whole variable domain EADIYQTPRYLVIGTGKKITLECSQTMGHDKMYWYQQDPGMELHLIHYSYGVNSTEKGDLSSESTVSRIRTEHFPLTLESARPSHTSQYLCASTEDEGAPLHFGNGTRLTVT.

This clone has a handful of counts. The chain links TRBV7-2 to TRBJ1-1; D gene uncertain. CDR1 SGHTA and CDR2 FQGNSA come from the germline V gene. V was pared by 5 bases and J by 0 bases, with 10 bases between. This CDR3 is built from 14 residues. CDR3: CASSPTTMNTEAFF. The CDR3 nucleotides read TGTGCCAGCAGCCCCACCACTATGAACACTGAAGCTTTCTTT.

The chain uses TRBV6-5 and TRBJ1-1; a weak D match, TRBD1 (5 bases). Germline values: CDR1 MNHEY, CDR2 SVGAGI. This CDR3 has 14 residues. The V end lost 0 bases, the J end lost 5 bases, and 10 bases lay between the germline ends. This chain's CDR3 is CASSYSMGGTEAFF. CDR3 nucleotide sequence: TGTGCCAGCAGTTACTCGATGGGGGGGACTGAAGCTTTCTTT.

This chain connects TRBV11-2 to TRBJ2-1; 7 positions agree with TRBD1. Germline CDR1 and CDR2: SGHAT and FQNNGV. The V gene end was trimmed by 4 bases and the J gene end by 2 bases; junction bases not matched to a gene: 11. The CDR3 has 17 amino acids. The CDR3 loop is CASSSPAGGSAYNEQFF. CDR3 in DNA: TGTGCCAGCAGCTCTCCTGCAGGGGGATCGGCCTACAATGAGCAGTTCTTC. Filled out from reference TRBV11-2 and TRBJ2-1, the complete variable domain reads EAGVAQSPRYKIIEKRQSVAFWCNPISGHATLYWYQQILGQGPKLLIQFQNNGVVDDSQLPKDRFSAERLKGVDSTLKIQPAKLEDSAVYLCASSSPAGGSAYNEQFFGPGTRLTVL.

The chain recombines TRBV7-6 with TRBJ2-3; 7 nucleotides match TRBD1. The CDR3 length is 17 residues. V gave up 2 bases and J gave up 3 bases; unmatched junction bases: 11. CDR1 and CDR2 from the germline V gene are SGHVS and FNYEAQ. CDR3 nucleotide sequence: TGTGCCAGCAGCTTACCTAGGGGGCGCAAAGTTACAGATACGCAGTATTTT. Translated: CASSLPRGRKVTDTQYF.

This clone was seen more than once but under ten times. DNA of the CDR3: TGTGCCAGCAGCTTAATGGGGGCCGAAGAGCAGTTCTTC. Residues: CASSLMGAEEQFF. The chain joins TRBV7-3 to TRBJ2-1; D is possibly TRBD1 (6 bases). Trimming took 1 base from V and 10 from J, leaving 11 bases between them. This CDR3 has 13 amino acids. Germline V CDR1 and CDR2: SGHTA, FQGTGA.

This rearrangement joins TRBV29-1 to TRBJ2-1; 12 bases fit TRBD2. Germline V gene data show CDR1 as SQVTM and CDR2 as ANQGSEA. The junction had 7 bases not matched to a gene; V was cut back by 7 bases and J by 6 bases. The CDR3 loop spans 14 amino acids. CDR3 amino acids: CSGVKLAGGNEQFF. Here the CDR3 DNA reads TGCAGCGGTGTCAAACTAGCGGGAGGCAATGAGCAGTTCTTC.